This T cell receptor (beta chain) was identified during a study of T cell responses to AZD1222 COVID-19 vaccine (dated by TCRdb to 2020 to 2022). For the study in its entirety: TCR sequencing covered some 240 trial participants: about 210 given two doses of AZD1222 and approximately 25 given two doses of MenACWY control vaccine. Trial participants were enrolled by age into 18-55, 56-69 and 70-plus year subgroups, with about 150, 28 and 57 TCR-sequenced participants respectively.

Points the paper makes about the study in general: The vaccine-associated CD4 TCRs covered the entire spike protein, and the dominant responses fell in regions 160-218 and 743-854. In the small 56-69-year group, the increase in depth fell short of significance, most likely because of low power. Only five or six AZD1222 recipients were SARS-CoV-2 seropositive at baseline, limiting conclusions about previously exposed vaccinees. Because no day 14 peak-response samples were available, the repertoires could be characterized only after the peak T cell response. Reportedly, almost half of the unique spike-specific TCRs recognized epitopes lying outside the regions that are mutated in the B.1.351 and B.1.1.7 variants. Participants were mostly white British and included more females than males, and it was suggested by the authors that clonal diversity may have been underestimated. After two AZD1222 doses, both the breadth and the depth of spike-specific TCRs were significantly higher than at day 0 and than in MenACWY recipients.

This clone was counted a single time. The target of this receptor is not known. There are no base qualities to consult, and no much larger clone falls within one base. V and J lose 4 bases and 1 base, and a span of 20 bases separates them. Spanning cysteine to phenylalanine, the CDR3 consists of 17 amino acids. Only CDR3 DNA remains: 51 bases, in frame from the first base. As encoded in the germline V gene, CDR1 is SGHRS while CDR2 is YFSETQ. The CDR3 regions of human TCRbeta chains were subjected to immunosequencing. Turning to the authors' computational methods: Repertoire TCRs were checked for matches against a reference library of SARS-CoV-2-specific TCRs that had been generated using the MIRA antigen-specificity platform. Breadth was defined as the fraction of unique TCRs that were SARS-CoV-2-associated, and depth was defined as the fraction of total T cells that were SARS-CoV-2-associated. Using the MIRA data, each spike-specific TCR was mapped to the spike region that the TCR reacts to and placed in a CD4 or CD8 class. Log10-transformed breadth and depth values were compared by one-way ANOVA with Sidak's multiple comparisons tests. In TCRdb, the immuneACCESS table is reduced to in-frame sequences with V and J assigned. These tables do not hold every clone; where another copy was compared, an unresolved V gene accounts for under half, and the others remain unexplained. That table furnishes V, J and clone size, whereas the DNA furnished D and trimming. The sample includes approximately 120,000 clones, with more than 70% observed a single time. About 4.4% of the sample is taken by the ten largest.

What the time point label conveys for this sample: about 28 days (+/-7) after the second vaccine dose. AZD1222 recipients with second doses at about 4 weeks or about 12 weeks were pooled, because spike-specific TCR depth and breadth did not differ between schedules. Vaccinee samples were obtained from the UK trials COV001 and COV002, which included a single-blind randomized controlled phase 2/3 trial of AZD1222 (ChAdOx1 nCoV-19) in healthy adults. For TCRbeta chain sequencing, PBMC samples were collected from trial participants at day 0 and at day 28 after the second dose. The TCR comes from an adult who received the AZD1222 COVID-19 vaccine. The chain is made from TRBV5-1 and TRBJ1-1; perhaps TRBD1 is the D gene, with 5 bases matching. The sequenced sample was peripheral blood, obtained 28 days after the second AZD1222 dose. Read as DNA, the sequence is TGCGCCAGCAGCCAAAATCCAGGCGCGGGGGGGAACACTGAAGCTTTCTTT. It translates to CASSQNPGAGGNTEAFF.